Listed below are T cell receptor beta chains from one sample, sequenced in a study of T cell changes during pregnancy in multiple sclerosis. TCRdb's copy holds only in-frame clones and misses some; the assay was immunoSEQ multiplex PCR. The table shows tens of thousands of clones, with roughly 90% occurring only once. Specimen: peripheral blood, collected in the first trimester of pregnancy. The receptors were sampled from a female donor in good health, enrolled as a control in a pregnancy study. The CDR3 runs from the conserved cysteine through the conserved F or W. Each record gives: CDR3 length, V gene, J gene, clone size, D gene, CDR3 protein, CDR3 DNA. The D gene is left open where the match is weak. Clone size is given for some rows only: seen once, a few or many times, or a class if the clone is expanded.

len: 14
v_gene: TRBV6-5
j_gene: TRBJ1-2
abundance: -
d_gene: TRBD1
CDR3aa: CASRRTGDNYGYTF
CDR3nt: TGTGCCAGCAGAAGGACAGGGGATAACTATGGCTACACCTTC

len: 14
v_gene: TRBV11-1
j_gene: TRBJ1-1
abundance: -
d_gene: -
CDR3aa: CASSFSQGSAEAFF
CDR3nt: TGTGCCAGCAGTTTCTCCCAGGGGTCCGCTGAAGCTTTCTTT

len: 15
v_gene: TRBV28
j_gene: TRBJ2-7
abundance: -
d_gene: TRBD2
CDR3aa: CASSPTGLEGGEQYF
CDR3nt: TGTGCCAGCAGTCCTACTGGACTAGAAGGAGGGGAGCAGTACTTC

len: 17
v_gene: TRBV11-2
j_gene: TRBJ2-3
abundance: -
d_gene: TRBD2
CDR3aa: CASSLSVGSGGTDTQYF
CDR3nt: TGTGCCAGCAGCTTAAGCGTGGGTAGCGGGGGCACAGATACGCAGTATTTT

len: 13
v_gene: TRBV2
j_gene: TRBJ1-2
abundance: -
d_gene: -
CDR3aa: CASSGGRSYGYTF
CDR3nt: TGTGCCAGCAGTGGGGGGAGGTCCTATGGCTACACCTTC

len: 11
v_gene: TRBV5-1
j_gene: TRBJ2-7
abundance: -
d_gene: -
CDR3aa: CASSLGDEQYF
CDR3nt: TGCGCCAGCAGCTTGGGAGATGAGCAGTACTTC

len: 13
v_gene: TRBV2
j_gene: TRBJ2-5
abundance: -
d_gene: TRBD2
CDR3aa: CASLAGVLETQYF
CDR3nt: TGTGCCAGCCTAGCGGGAGTTCTTGAGACCCAGTACTTC

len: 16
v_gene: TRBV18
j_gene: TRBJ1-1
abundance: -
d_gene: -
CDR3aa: CASSPSVVWAGAGAFF
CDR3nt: TGTGCCAGCTCACCAAGTGTGGTATGGGCGGGGGCCGGAGCTTTCTTT

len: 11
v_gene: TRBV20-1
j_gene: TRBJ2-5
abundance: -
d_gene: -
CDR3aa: CSADLQETQYF
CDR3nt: TGCAGTGCCGATCTACAAGAGACCCAGTACTTC

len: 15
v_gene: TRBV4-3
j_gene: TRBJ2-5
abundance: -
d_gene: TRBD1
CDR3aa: CASSQVTGLGETQYF
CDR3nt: TGCGCCAGCAGCCAAGTGACAGGGCTGGGAGAGACCCAGTACTTC

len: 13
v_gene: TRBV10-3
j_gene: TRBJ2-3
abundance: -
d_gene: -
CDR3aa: CAISPGDSDTQYF
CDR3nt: TGTGCCATCAGTCCCGGCGACTCAGATACGCAGTATTTT

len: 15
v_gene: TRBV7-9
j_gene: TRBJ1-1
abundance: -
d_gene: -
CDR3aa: CASSLVGGGRTEAFF
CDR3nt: TGTGCCAGCAGCTTAGTTGGGGGGGGGCGTACTGAAGCTTTCTTT

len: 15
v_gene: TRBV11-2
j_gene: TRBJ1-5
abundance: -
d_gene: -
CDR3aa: CASSLAPGGNQPQHF
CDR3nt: TGTGCCAGCAGCTTAGCGCCAGGGGGCAATCAGCCCCAGCATTTT

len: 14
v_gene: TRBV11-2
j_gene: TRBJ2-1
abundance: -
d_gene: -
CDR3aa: CASSLVMVGGEQFF
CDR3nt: TGTGCCAGCAGCTTAGTTATGGTGGGAGGTGAGCAGTTCTTC

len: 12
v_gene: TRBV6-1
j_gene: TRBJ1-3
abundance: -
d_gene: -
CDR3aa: CASSGGGNTIYF
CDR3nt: TGTGCCAGCAGTGGAGGTGGAAACACCATATATTTT

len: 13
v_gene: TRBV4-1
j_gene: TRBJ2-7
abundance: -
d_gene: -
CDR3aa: CASSQDRVYEQYF
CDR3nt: TGCGCCAGCAGCCAAGACAGGGTCTACGAGCAGTACTTC

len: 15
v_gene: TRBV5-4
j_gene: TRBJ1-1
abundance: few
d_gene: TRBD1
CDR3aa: CASRAGTGWDTEAFF
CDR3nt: TGTGCCAGCAGAGCCGGGACAGGGTGGGACACTGAAGCTTTCTTT

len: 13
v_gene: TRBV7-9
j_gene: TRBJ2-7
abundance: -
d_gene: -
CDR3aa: CASSLAAVYEQYF
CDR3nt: TGTGCCAGCAGCTTAGCAGCCGTCTACGAGCAGTACTTC

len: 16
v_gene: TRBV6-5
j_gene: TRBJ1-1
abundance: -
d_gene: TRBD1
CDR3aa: CASSYAGQGRNTEAFF
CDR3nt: TGTGCCAGCAGTTACGCGGGACAGGGGCGAAACACTGAAGCTTTCTTT

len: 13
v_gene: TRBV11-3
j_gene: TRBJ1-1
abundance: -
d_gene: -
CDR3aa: CASSLRENTEAFF
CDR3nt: TGTGCCAGCAGCTTAAGAGAGAACACTGAAGCTTTCTTT

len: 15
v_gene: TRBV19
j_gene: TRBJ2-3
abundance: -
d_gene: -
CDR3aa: CASSMPSIRRDTQYF
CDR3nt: TGTGCCAGTAGTATGCCTAGCATAAGGAGAGATACGCAGTATTTT

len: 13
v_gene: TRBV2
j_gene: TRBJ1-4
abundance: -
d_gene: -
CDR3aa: CASDSPANEKLFF
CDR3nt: TGTGCCAGCGACAGTCCAGCTAATGAAAAACTGTTTTTT

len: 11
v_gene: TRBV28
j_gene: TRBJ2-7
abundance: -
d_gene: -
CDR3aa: CASSSFYEQYF
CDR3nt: TGTGCCAGCAGTTCCTTCTACGAGCAGTACTTC

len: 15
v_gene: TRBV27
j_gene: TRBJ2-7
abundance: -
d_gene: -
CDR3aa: CASSRVAPGPYEQYF
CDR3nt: TGTGCCAGCAGTCGAGTCGCGCCGGGTCCCTACGAGCAGTACTTC

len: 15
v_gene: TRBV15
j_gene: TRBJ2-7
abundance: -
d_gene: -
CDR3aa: CATSREGTLSYEQYF
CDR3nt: TGTGCCACCAGCAGAGAGGGGACTCTTTCCTACGAGCAGTACTTC

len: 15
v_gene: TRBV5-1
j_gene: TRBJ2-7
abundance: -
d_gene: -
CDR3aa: CASSLAPGPGYEQYF
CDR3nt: TGCGCCAGCAGCTTGGCCCCAGGGCCCGGCTACGAGCAGTACTTC

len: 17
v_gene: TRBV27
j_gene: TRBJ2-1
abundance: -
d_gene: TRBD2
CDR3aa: CASIKRASGSSYNEQFF
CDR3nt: TGTGCCAGCATCAAGAGGGCTAGCGGGAGTTCCTACAATGAGCAGTTCTTC

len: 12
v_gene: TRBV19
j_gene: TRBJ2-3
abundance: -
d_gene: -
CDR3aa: CATRQSTDTQYF
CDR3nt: TGTGCCACAAGACAGTCCACAGATACGCAGTATTTT

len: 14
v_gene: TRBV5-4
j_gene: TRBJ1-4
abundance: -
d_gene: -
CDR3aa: CASSLYGVYEKLFF
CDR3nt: TGTGCCAGCAGCCTGTACGGGGTATATGAAAAACTGTTTTTT

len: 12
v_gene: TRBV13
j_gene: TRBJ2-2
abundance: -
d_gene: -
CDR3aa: CASSLGAPELFF
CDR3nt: TGTGCCAGCAGCTTAGGGGCCCCCGAGCTGTTTTTT

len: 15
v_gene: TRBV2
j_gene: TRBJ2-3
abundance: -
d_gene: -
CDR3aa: CASSGRLSGGDTQYF
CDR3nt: TGTGCCAGCAGTGGTCGTCTCTCAGGTGGGGATACGCAGTATTTT

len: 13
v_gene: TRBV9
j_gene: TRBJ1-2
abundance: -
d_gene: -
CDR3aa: CASSVAKGGGYTF
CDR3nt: TGTGCCAGCAGCGTAGCGAAGGGAGGCGGCTACACCTTC

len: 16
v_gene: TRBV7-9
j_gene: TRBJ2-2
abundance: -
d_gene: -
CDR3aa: CASSLVIAENTGELFF
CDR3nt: TGTGCCAGCAGCTTGGTTATAGCGGAGAACACCGGGGAGCTGTTTTTT

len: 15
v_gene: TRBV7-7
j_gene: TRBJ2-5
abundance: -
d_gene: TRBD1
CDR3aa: CASSLVGDRGETQYF
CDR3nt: TGTGCTAGCAGCTTAGTTGGGGACAGAGGAGAGACCCAGTACTTC

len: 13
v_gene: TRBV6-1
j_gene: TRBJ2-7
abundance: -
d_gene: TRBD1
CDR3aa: CASRRTGTYEQYF
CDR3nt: TGTGCCAGCAGGCGGACAGGGACCTACGAGCAGTACTTC

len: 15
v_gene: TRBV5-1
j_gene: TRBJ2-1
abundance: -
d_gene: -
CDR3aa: CASSVLREAGNEQFF
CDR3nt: TGCGCCAGCAGTGTTTTGCGGGAAGCGGGCAATGAGCAGTTCTTC

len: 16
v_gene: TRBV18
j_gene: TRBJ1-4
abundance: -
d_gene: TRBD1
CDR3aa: CASSPTGVTTNEKLFF
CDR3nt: TGTGCCAGCTCACCGACAGGGGTAACAACTAATGAAAAACTGTTTTTT

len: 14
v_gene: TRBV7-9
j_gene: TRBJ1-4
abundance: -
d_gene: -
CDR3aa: CASSFDSGGEKLFF
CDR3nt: TGTGCCAGCAGCTTCGACTCGGGAGGGGAAAAACTGTTTTTT

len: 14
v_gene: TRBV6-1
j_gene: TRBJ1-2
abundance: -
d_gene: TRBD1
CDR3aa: CASSGTGGPYGYTF
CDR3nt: TGTGCCAGCAGTGGGACAGGGGGACCCTATGGCTACACCTTC

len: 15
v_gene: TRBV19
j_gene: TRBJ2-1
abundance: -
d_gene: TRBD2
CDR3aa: CASSIRREGRNEQFF
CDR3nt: TGTGCCAGTAGTATAAGGAGGGAGGGCCGTAACGAGCAGTTCTTC

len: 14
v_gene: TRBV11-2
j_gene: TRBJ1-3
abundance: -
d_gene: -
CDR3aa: CASSLVYGGNTIYF
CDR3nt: TGTGCCAGCAGCTTAGTCTACGGGGGAAACACCATATATTTT

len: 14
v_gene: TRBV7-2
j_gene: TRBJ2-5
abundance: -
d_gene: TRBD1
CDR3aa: CASSRTGEGETQYF
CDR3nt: TGTGCCAGCAGCCGGACAGGGGAAGGGGAGACCCAGTACTTC

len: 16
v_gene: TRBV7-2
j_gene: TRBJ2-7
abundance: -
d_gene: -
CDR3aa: CASSLPPRGTLYEQYF
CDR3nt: TGTGCCAGCAGCCTACCCCCGAGGGGGACCCTTTACGAGCAGTACTTC

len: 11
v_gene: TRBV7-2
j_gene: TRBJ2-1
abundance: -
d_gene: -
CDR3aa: CASSRSDEQFF
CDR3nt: TGTGCCAGCAGCCGAAGCGATGAGCAGTTCTTC

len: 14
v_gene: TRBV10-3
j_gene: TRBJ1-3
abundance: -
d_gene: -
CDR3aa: CAIRGAFSGNTIYF
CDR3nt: TGTGCCATCAGGGGGGCCTTCTCTGGAAACACCATATATTTT

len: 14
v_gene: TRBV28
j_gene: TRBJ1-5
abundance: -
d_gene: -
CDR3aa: CASRRDRFNQPQHF
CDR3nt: TGTGCCAGCAGGAGAGACAGGTTCAATCAGCCCCAGCATTTT

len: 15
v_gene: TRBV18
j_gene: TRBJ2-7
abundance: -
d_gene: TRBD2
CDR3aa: CASSPFSGSSYEQYF
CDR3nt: TGTGCCAGCTCACCATTTAGCGGGAGCTCCTACGAGCAGTACTTC

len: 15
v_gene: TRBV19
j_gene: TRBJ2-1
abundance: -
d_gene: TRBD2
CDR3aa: CASSTSGGGYNEQFF
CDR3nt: TGTGCCAGTAGCACCAGCGGGGGAGGATACAATGAGCAGTTCTTC

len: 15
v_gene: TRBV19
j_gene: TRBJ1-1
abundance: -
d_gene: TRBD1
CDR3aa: CASEQGQRVNTEAFF
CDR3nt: TGTGCCAGTGAACAGGGACAGAGGGTTAACACTGAAGCTTTCTTT

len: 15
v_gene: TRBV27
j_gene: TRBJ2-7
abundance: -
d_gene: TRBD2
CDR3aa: CASSFTAGVRYEQYF
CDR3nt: TGTGCCAGCAGTTTCACGGCGGGGGTCAGGTACGAGCAGTACTTC

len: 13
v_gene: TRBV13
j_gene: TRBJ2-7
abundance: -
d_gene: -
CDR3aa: CASSSGHSYEQYF
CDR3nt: TGTGCCAGCAGCTCGGGACACTCCTACGAGCAGTACTTC